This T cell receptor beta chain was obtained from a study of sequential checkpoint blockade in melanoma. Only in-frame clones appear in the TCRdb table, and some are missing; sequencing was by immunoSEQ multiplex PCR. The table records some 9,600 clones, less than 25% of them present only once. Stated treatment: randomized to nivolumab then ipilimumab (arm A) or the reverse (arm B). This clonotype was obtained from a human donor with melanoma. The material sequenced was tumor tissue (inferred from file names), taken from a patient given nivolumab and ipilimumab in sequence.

The CDR3 nucleotides read TGTGCCAGCAGTGAATATTTGCCTGGCAGATCCTATGGCTACACCTTC. Protein: CASSEYLPGRSYGYTF. The chain joins TRBV25-1 to TRBJ1-2; D gene ambiguous. CDR3 length: 16 amino acids. The ends were cut back, 0 bases at V and 4 bases at J, with 15 bases in the middle. Per the germline V gene, CDR1 is MGHDK and CDR2 is SYGVNS.